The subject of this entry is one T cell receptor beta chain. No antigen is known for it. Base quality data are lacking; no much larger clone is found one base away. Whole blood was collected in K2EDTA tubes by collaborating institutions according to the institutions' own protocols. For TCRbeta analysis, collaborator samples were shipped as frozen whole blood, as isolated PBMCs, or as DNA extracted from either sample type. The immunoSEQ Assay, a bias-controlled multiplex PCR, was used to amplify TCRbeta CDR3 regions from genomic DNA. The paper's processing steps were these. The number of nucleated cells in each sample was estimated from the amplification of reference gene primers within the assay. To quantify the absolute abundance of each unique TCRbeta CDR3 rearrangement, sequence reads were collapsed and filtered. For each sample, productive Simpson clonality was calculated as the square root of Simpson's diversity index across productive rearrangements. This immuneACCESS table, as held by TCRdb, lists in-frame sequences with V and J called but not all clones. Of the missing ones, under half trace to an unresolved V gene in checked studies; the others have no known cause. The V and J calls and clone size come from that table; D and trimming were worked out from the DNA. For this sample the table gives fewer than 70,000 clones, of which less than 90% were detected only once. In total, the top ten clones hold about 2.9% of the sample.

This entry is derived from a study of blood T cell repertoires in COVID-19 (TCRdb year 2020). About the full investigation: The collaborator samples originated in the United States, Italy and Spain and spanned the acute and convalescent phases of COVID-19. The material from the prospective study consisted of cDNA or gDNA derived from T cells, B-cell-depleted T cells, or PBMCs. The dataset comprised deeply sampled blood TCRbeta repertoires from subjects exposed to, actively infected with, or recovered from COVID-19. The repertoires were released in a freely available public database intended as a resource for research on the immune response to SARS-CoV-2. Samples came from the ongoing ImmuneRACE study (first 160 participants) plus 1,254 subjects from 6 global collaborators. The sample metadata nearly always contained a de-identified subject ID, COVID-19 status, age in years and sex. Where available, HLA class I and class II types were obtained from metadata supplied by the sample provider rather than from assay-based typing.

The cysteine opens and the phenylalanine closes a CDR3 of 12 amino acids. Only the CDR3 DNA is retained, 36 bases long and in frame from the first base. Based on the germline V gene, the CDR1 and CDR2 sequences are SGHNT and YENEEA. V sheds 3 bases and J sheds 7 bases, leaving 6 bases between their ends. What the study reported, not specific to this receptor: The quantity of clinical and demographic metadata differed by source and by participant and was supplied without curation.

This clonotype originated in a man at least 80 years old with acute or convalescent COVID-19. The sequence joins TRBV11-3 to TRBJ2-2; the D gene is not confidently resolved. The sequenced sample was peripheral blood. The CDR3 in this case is CASSFEFGELFF. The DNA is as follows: TGTGCCAGCAGCTTTGAGTTCGGGGAGCTGTTTTTT. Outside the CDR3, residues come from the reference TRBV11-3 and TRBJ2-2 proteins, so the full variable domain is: EAGVVQSPRYKIIEKKQPVAFWCNPISGHNTLYWYLQNLGQGPELLIRYENEEAVDDSQLPKDRFSAERLKGVDSTLKIQPAELGDSAVYLCASSFEFGELFFGEGSRLTVL.